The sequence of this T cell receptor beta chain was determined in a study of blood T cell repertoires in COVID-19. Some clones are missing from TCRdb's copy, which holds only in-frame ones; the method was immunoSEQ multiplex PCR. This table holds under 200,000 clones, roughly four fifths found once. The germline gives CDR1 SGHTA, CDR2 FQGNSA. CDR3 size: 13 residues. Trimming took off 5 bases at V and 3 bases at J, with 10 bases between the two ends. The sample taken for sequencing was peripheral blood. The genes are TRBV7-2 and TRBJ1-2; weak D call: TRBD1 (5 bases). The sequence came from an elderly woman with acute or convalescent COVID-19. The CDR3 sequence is CASSVKGDYGYTF. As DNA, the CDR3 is TGTGCCAGCAGCGTGAAAGGGGACTATGGCTACACCTTC.